Detailed here is one T cell receptor (beta chain). Its antigen is unidentified. These data come from a study of cytomegalovirus exposure and HLA in healthy donors. The CDR3 extends over 14 amino acids. Germline V lookup: CDR1 LGHNA, CDR2 YSLEER. With 1 base clipped from V and 3 bases from J, the junction kept 2 bases outside the gene matches. The PCR employed 60 Vbeta primers together with 13 Jbeta primers. TCRdb's table, derived via immunoSEQ multiplex PCR, lists solely in-frame clones and lacks some. Of roughly 160,000 clones listed, about 75% are singletons. All the people who gave samples were healthy bone marrow donors. General study points: Being productive about 90% or about 30% of the time was typical of most TCR beta V segments in an earlier analysis. In a later analysis, HLA-associated beta chains showed higher expansion and lower generation probabilities than comparable chains.

The receptor was derived from a female donor in good health and CMV-seronegative. The chain recombines TRBV4-3 with TRBJ2-7; 8 bases match TRBD1. Sequencing input: PBMCs. In DNA, the CDR3 is TGCGCCAGCAGCCAAGTAACAGGGGGCTACGAGCAGTACTTC. Residues: CASSQVTGGYEQYF.